This TCR beta chain was observed in a study of blood T cells in healthy people across ages. Points from the study as a whole: Older age went with lower TCR beta diversity per million T cells, in a roughly linear way.

The CDR3 covers 13 residues. The ends were cut back, 0 bases at V and 7 bases at J, with 12 bases in the middle. CDR1 and CDR2 from the germline V gene are SQVTM and ANQGSEA. Using a J-beta primer mix together with a sample-barcoded 5' primer, a second PCR was run for about 7 to 12 cycles. The template-switch adaptor, which had 12 random nucleotides, put a tag on each cDNA molecule. MiXCR, applied by TCRdb to the 5' RACE reads, yields one record per CDR3 protein. This sample carries roughly 1,800,000 distinct CDR3 sequences, about 50% of them seen once, and the ten largest clones take less than 2.5%. In its sample, this clonotype was seen a few times. Its specificity is unknown. Healthy individuals of Caucasian origin from Russia, aged roughly 6 to 100, served as donors.

Material for sequencing was blood. The chain carries TRBV29-1 and TRBJ2-5, with D maybe TRBD2 (7 bases). The sequence was collected from a woman between 40 and 50 years old in good health. CDR3 sequence: CSVEDQGRGTQYF. In DNA, the CDR3 is TGCAGCGTTGAAGATCAGGGGAGGGGGACCCAGTACTTC.